Described below is a single T cell receptor (beta chain) sequence and its context. The record originates from a study of cytomegalovirus exposure and HLA in healthy donors. The PCR was carried out with 60 Vbeta primers and 13 Jbeta primers. Profiled with immunoSEQ multiplex PCR; TCRdb holds only in-frame clones, not every one. The sample records 150,000 to 200,000 clones, 80% to 90% being singletons. Germline V gives CDR1 SGHNT, CDR2 YENEEA. Trimming shortened V by 2 bases and J by 0 bases, and 11 bases separated the two germline ends. This CDR3 has 15 residues. This clonotype was sampled from a man between 18 and 35 years old in good health and CMV-seronegative. The rearrangement joins TRBV11-3 to TRBJ2-7, with D possibly being TRBD1 (6 bases). The specimen sequenced was PBMCs. The CDR3: CASSLRGGPSYEQYF. CDR3 DNA: TGTGCCAGCAGCTTAAGAGGGGGTCCCTCCTACGAGCAGTACTTC.